These 9 T cell receptor beta chains share one sample of origin, sequenced in a study of regulatory T cells in long-lasting Graves disease. Time point specified: persistent/refractory GD, antithyroid drugs over 5 years with positive TRAb. The TCR library was made from RNA that had been extracted from PBMCs in TRIzol. Building of the TCR beta libraries involved iRepertoire HTBI primers and Arm-PCR of CDR3 regions. Via MiXCR, TCRdb re-called the multiplex PCR reads, giving one row per CDR3 protein. The sample includes around 460,000 distinct CDR3 sequences, 22% of them seen just once. The specimen comprised peripheral blood mononuclear cells (PBMCs), sampled when the disease was refractory, from a patient treated with antithyroid drugs. The receptors derive from a female donor with Graves disease.

This clonotype has just a few counts. The genes are TRBV7-9 and TRBJ2-7, with D maybe TRBD1 (6 bases). V was cut by 5 bases and J by 0 bases, with 14 bases left in between. Germline values: CDR1 SEHNR, CDR2 FQNEAQ (reference sequence). This CDR3 region has 15 residues. CDR3 nucleotide sequence: TGTGCCAGCAGCGGATCGACAGGTTTCTCCTACGAGCAGTACTTC. It is translated as CASSGSTGFSYEQYF.

This clonotype was seen repeatedly, ten times or more. The rearrangement uses TRBV28 and TRBJ2-2, with 15 positions matching TRBD2. Germline-derived CDR1 and CDR2 are MDHEN and SYDVKM. V shed 6 bases, J shed 9 bases, and the junction held 8 bases outside the gene matches. The CDR3 extends over 16 amino acids. The CDR3 spells CASSYPGTSGGRELFF. CDR3 coding DNA: TGTGCCAGCAGCTACCCCGGGACTAGCGGGGGGAGGGAGCTGTTTTTT.

This clonotype was found many times. The V and J genes are TRBV2 and TRBJ1-6, with D unresolved. Germline loops: CDR1 SNHLY, CDR2 FYNNEI. V was trimmed by 9 bases and J by 6 bases, leaving 9 bases between them. The CDR3 is made up of 12 amino acids. Written as DNA, the CDR3 is TGTGCCAGACGACGGGGTAATTCACCCCTCCACTTT. Protein product: CARRRGNSPLHF.

This clonotype was detected only a few times. The chain combines TRBV20-1 with TRBJ1-5; TRBD1 might be the D (5 bases). Germline V lookup: CDR1 DFQATT, CDR2 SNEGSKA (reference sequence). Trimming left V 5 bases short and J 3 bases short, with 8 bases between. The length of the CDR3 is 12 residues. The CDR3: CSAWGLNQPQHF. The CDR3 DNA follows: TGCAGTGCTTGGGGCCTCAATCAGCCCCAGCATTTT.

This clonotype was seen repeatedly, ten times or more. The chain links TRBV20-1 to TRBJ1-5; D gene unclear. The CDR3 runs 13 residues. V lost 3 bases and J 0 bases, leaving 6 bases between the germline ends. Per the germline V gene, CDR1 is DFQATT and CDR2 is SNEGSKA (reference sequence). This CDR3 is CSASYYSNQPQHF. CDR3 nucleotide sequence: TGCAGTGCTAGCTATTATAGCAATCAGCCCCAGCATTTT.

The chain employs TRBV29-1 and TRBJ2-7; tentatively, D is TRBD2 (6 bases). The ends were cut back, 4 bases at V and 5 bases at J, with 15 bases in the middle. Germline CDR1 is SQVTM and CDR2 is ANQGSEA. CDR3 length: 13 amino acids. The CDR3 loop is CSVGGSREDEQYF. CDR3 nucleotides: TGCAGCGTTGGAGGTAGCAGGGAGGACGAGCAGTACTTC.

This clonotype showed up just a few times. A junction boundary mismatches the germline segment, possibly from a read error. This chain uses TRBV20-1 with TRBJ1-2; 7 nucleotides agree with TRBD1. Germline CDR1 is DFQATT and CDR2 is SNEGSKA (reference sequence). The CDR3 is made up of 13 amino acids. The CDR3 coding sequence is TGCAGTGCCAGAGACAGGGATCAGGATGGCTACACCTTC. This gives the protein CSARDRDQDGYTF.

This clonotype was detected ten times or more. This sequence joins TRBV20-1 and TRBJ1-5; D perhaps matches TRBD1 (5 bases). The CDR3 is 14 residues long. With 0 bases removed from V and 2 bases from J, the gap between germline ends came to 8 bases. The germline CDR1 and CDR2 sequences are DFQATT and SNEGSKA (reference sequence). CDR3 residues: CSARDRGGNQPQHF. The CDR3 DNA is TGCAGTGCTAGAGATCGGGGCGGCAATCAGCCCCAGCATTTT.

This clonotype has just a few counts. CDR3: CASSPRRTGVSGANVLTF. DNA for the CDR3: TGTGCCAGCAGCCCTCGACGGACAGGGGTTTCGGGGGCCAACGTCCTGACTTTC. The V call is TRBV7-2, the J call TRBJ2-6; 9 bases line up with TRBD1. V lost 5 bases to trimming and J lost 4 bases; unmatched junction nucleotides: 12. Germline CDR1 reads SGHTA; CDR2 reads FQGNSA. The CDR3 extends over 18 amino acids.